This TCR beta chain was recovered during a study of cytomegalovirus exposure and HLA in healthy donors (dated 2017 in TCRdb). As for the study more broadly: An earlier analysis of roughly 500 of the donors reported about 250 Gb of sequence data and roughly 100 million unique TCR beta sequences from 150 million to 200 million T cells. The genetic ancestry cluster associated with self-reported Caucasian donors included about 84% of the roughly 380 genotyped donors. Donor age, sex, ethnicity and CMV serostatus were compiled together with the repertoire data. The study combined high-throughput TCR immunosequencing, statistical association of individual TCRs with disease status, and machine learning to predict cytomegalovirus infection status. Because of strong linkage in the cohort, four or five DR-DQ haplotypes were treated as single units for association and clustering. All discovery cohort repertoires had been generated on a single sequencing platform. Genome-wide SNP genotypes for about three fifths of the 666 donors were used in a later genetic analysis, which treated that subset as a discovery cohort. The number of typed donors differed by locus: roughly 629-630 for A, B, C, DRB1 and DQB1; 522 for DQA1; 600 to 610 for DPA1; and some 470 for DPB1. HLA typing included class I and class II loci at four-digit resolution. A separate validation cohort of over a hundred different subjects was used in addition to the roughly 620-subject first cohort. Rather than using new phenotypic data, the later analysis identified candidate immune exposures from TCR beta sequences and from how often those sequences occurred across donors. The study used immunosequencing to profile the T cell repertoires of around 600 subjects and linked those repertoires to cytomegalovirus serostatus. The study aimed to test whether signatures of past pathogen exposure could be identified by cataloging public T cell receptors. Across approximately 400 genotyped donors of the cohort, an average of about 220,000 unique TCR beta nucleotide sequences per donor were sequenced, and approximately 17% of those sequences were non-productive. To study patterns of TCR occurrence, a later analysis re-analyzed previously published TCR beta repertoires from 550 to 800 donors and added high-resolution HLA genotyping. An early release that covered 640 HLA-typed donors contained around 300 gigabases of sequencing data and some 87 million unique TCR sequences. An earlier analysis of approximately 630 of the donors applied high-throughput TCR beta sequencing to assess whether each TCR beta V gene segment acted as functional or pseudogenic. Study-level results and caveats: The earlier analysis of 450 to 700 of the donors excluded over 15 rarely observed V segments, including chromosome 9 orphons, because counts were too low. A further reported finding was that TCR beta sequences accurately predicted the HLA-A and HLA-B alleles for most subjects in the first cohort. A later analysis found that most CMV-associated TCR beta chains appeared HLA-restricted, with HLA associations seemingly driven largely by CMV exposure. Only TCR beta chains were sequenced in this cohort, and the absence of alpha or paired-chain data limited detectable features. A later analysis reported that several top co-occurrence clusters appeared linked to parvovirus B19, influenza, CMV and Epstein-Barr virus. In an earlier analysis of more than 500 of the donors, most TCR beta V segments appeared in productive rearrangements about 90% or about 30% of the time, broadly matching IMGT annotations. Most TCR sequences were seen in very few donors, while some public TCRs were found in many individuals. At a false discovery rate of 0.05, a later analysis linked approximately 18,000 TCR beta sequences to specific HLA alleles. A few of the identified cytomegalovirus-associated TCR beta chains were confirmed in vitro to be specific for cytomegalovirus antigens. Some IMGT-functional V segments, including TRBV6-2 and TRBV6-3, could not be distinguished by the 87-base-pair reads and were therefore excluded. A later analysis found that HLA-associated TCR beta chains were more clonally expanded and had lower generation probabilities than equally common non-associated chains. It was suggested by the authors that the approach could potentially be generalized to other disease states and immunological phenotypes. Linkage disequilibrium might explain the correlated functional status among segregating V segments, but an unknown experimental factor could not be excluded. Because HLA typing was unavailable for some donors at each locus, only the typed subset was used in association tests. Presence/absence analyses assumed roughly uniform sequencing depth across donors, an assumption that may not hold. According to a later analysis, TCR association rates differed among HLA loci, with DRB1 alleles showing the most associated TCRs and HLA-C alleles showing the fewest. For the cohort, immune exposure information was limited to CMV serostatus. The study listed 150 to 200 TCR beta chains as associated with cytomegalovirus. When HLA alleles, especially DR and DQ, strongly co-occurred, TCR associations were difficult to assign to individual alleles. A later genetic analysis associated a missense DCLRE1C variant with V-gene and J-gene trimming of TCR beta chains, and an independent cohort replicated the association. In both the original and validation cohorts, the classifier was reported to diagnose cytomegalovirus status with high specificity and sensitivity. In a later genetic analysis, fewer N-insertions in productive TCRs were reported among donors in an Asian-associated ancestry cluster than the 666-donor mean. A cluster of highly shared sequence variants was judged likely to be a technical artifact of the sequencing pipeline.

The CDR3 holds 13 amino acids from the cysteine to the phenylalanine. This entry keeps only the CDR3 DNA: 39 bases, framed from base 1. The germline V gene (reference sequence) sets CDR1 to LNHDA and CDR2 to SQIVND. At the junction V is shortened by 7 bases and J by 7 bases; bases outside the gene matches: 4. The receptor library was made with the immunoSEQ multiplex PCR assay. The multiplex PCR relied on a mix of 60 forward primers for TCR Vbeta segments and 13 reverse primers for TCR Jbeta segments. Amplification of the CDR3 region of rearranged TCR beta genes was performed with a multiplex PCR assay on genomic DNA. The amplified TCR beta libraries were sequenced on the Illumina HiSeq System as 87-base-pair reads. In the authors' own workflow: Across the 600 to 700 repertoires, a later analysis counted 80 million or so unique TCR beta chains, around 11 million of which were shared by at least two donors. A nearest-neighbor algorithm error-corrected the raw reads and collapsed the reads into unique sequences, merging closely related sequences to remove PCR and sequencing errors. Alignment of CDR3 sequences to IMGT reference sequences was used to assign V, D and J gene segments. Each retained sequence needed at least a six-nucleotide match to both a V gene segment and a J gene segment. Rearrangements were called productive when the CDR3 lacked stop codons and stayed in frame with V and J; all others were non-productive. Following IMGT convention, CDR3 was defined as the stretch from the second conserved V-encoded cysteine to the conserved J-encoded phenylalanine. The earlier analysis of 550 to 650 of the donors excluded any sequence lacking an unambiguous match to a single V gene segment. An earlier analysis of a few hundred of the donors called V segments functional above 56.7% productive rearrangements and segregating when the between-donor standard deviation exceeded 5%. A statistical classification framework was built for diagnosing cytomegalovirus status from the catalog of TCR beta chain sequences. In a later analysis, TCR nucleotide sequences were compared against IMGT/GENE-DB human TR gene sequences so that V and J genes could be assigned. Using the TCRdist pipeline, a later analysis assigned CDR3 sequences along with most-parsimonious VDJ recombination scenarios. In a later analysis, each TCR beta chain was defined by its CDR3 amino acid sequence together with its V-gene family, and reads lacking a unique V-gene family were excluded. A later analysis removed 592 highly shared, low-generation-probability nucleotide sequences to deal with suspected cross-contamination and a sequencing artifact. In a later analysis, a clonal expansion index for each public chain was calculated from normalized within-repertoire ranks of inferred template counts. Generation probabilities in a later analysis came from a VDJ recombination model fitted to out-of-frame rearrangements, and those results were checked against IGoR. A later analysis scored TCR-TCR, TCR-HLA and TCR-CMV co-occurrence with hypergeometric tests, applying a repertoire-size bias correction to TCR pairs. To estimate false discovery rates, a later analysis permuted the HLA or CMV assignments 20 times. A later analysis grouped co-occurring TCRs with DBSCAN, adding TCRdist sequence similarity when clustering within HLA-allele-positive subsets. For co-occurrence clustering, repertoires with fewer than 30,000 or more than 120,000 public chains were excluded, along with 4 to 6 repertoires with anomalous nucleotide sharing. The clones in this table, taken by TCRdb from immuneACCESS, are in-frame only. Not every clone is retained; where verified, under half of the shortfall comes from an unresolved V gene, and the cause of the rest is unknown. V and J calls and clone size are as listed in that table; D and trimming were resolved from the DNA. The sample records more than 75,000 clones, just under 85% of which are singletons. Clones ranked in the top ten supply over 5% of the sample.

The cohort comprised 550 to 700 healthy bone marrow donors. Cohort members were all nominally healthy when sampled, although unrecorded immune exposures were likely present. The donor tested CMV seropositive and was one of the 289 seropositive cohort members. Every donor gave a peripheral blood sample, and the peripheral blood mononuclear cells from that sample were used for TCR beta sequencing. The Qiagen DNeasy Blood Extraction Kit was used to extract genomic DNA from the blood cell samples. Of note for this clone: Its antigen specificity is not known. No base quality information exists; no much larger clone differs at one position.

Recombination joined TRBV19 with TRBJ2-1; TRBD1 fits 10 bases in the junction. The source material was PBMCs. The TCR originated in a woman in her late teens or twenties in good health and CMV-seropositive. The DNA sequence is TGTGCCAGTAAAAGACAGGGGGCAAATGAGCAGTTCTTC. Its amino acids are CASKRQGANEQFF.